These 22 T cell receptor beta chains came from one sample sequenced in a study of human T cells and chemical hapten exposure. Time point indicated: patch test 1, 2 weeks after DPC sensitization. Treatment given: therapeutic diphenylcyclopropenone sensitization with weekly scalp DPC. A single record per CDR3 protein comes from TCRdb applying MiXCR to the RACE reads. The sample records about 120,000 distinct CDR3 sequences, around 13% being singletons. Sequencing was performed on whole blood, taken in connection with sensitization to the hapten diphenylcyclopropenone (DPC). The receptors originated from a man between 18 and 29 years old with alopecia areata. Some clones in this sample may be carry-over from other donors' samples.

The CDR3 spells CASSSDRESSYEQYV. CDR3 DNA: TGTGCCAGCAGTTCTGACAGGGAAAGCTCCTACGAGCAGTACGTC. The chain couples TRBV6-5 to TRBJ2-7, with TRBD1 identical over 7 bases. Germline loops: CDR1 MNHEY, CDR2 SVGAGI. Trimming took 4 bases from V and 0 from J; bases not matched to a gene: 6. This CDR3 is built from 15 residues.

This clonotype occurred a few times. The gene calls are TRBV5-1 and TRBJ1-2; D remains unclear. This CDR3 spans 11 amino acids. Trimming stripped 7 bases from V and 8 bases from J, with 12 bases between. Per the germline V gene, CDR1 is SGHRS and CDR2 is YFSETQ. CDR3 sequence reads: CASRSDHGYTF. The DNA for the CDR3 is TGCGCCAGCCGATCCGACCACGGCTACACCTTC.

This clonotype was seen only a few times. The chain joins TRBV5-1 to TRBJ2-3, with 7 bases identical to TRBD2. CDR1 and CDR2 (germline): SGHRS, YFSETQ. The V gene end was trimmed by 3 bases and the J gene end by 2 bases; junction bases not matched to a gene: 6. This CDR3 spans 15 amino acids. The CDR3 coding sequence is TGCGCCAGCAGCTGGGACTATGACCTCACAGATACGCAGTATTTT. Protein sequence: CASSWDYDLTDTQYF.

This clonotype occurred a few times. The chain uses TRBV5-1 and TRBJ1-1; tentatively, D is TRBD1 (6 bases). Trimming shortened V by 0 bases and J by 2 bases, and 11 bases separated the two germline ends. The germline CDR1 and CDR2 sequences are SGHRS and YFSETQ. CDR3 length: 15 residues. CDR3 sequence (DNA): TGCGCCAGCAGCTTGGACAGGGCTAAAAACACTGAAGCTTTCTTT. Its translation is CASSLDRAKNTEAFF.

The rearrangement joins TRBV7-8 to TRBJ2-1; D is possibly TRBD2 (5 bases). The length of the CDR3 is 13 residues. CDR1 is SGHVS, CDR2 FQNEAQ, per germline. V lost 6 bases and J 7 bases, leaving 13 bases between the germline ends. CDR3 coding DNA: TGTGCCAGCAGACACTATTCGGGGAATGAGCAGTTCTTC. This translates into CASRHYSGNEQFF.

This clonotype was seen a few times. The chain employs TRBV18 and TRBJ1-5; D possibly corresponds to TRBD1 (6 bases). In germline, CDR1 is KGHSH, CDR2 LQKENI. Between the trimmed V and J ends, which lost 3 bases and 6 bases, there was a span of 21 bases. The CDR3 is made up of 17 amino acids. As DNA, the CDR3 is TGTGCCAGCTCACCCCCGACCACACAGGGTTCAAGTCAGCCCCAGCATTTT. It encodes CASSPPTTQGSSQPQHF. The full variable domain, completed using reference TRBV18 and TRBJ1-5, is NAGVMQNPRHLVRRRGQEARLRCSPMKGHSHVYWYRQLPEEGLKFMVYLQKENIIDESGMPKERFSAEFPKEGPSILRIQQVVRGDSAAYFCASSPPTTQGSSQPQHFGDGTRLSIL.

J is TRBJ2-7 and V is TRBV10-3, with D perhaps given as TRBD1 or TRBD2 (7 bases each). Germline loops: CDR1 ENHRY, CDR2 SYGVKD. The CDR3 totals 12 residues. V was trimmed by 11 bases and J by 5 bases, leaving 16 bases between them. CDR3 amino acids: CASRGDRHEQYV. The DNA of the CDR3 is TGTGCCTCCCGGGGGGACAGACACGAGCAGTACGTC.

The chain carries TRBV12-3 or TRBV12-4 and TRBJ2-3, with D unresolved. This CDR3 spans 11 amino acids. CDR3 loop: CAFGTTDTQYF. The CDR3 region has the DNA TGTGCGTTCGGTACCACAGATACGCAGTATTTT.

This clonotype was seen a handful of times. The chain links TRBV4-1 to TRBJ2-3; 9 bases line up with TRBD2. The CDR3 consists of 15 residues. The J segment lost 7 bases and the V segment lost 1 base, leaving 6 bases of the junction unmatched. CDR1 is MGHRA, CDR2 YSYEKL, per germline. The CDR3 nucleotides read TGCGCCAGCAGCCAAGTCGCGGGGGGGCAAAATACGCAGTATTTT. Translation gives CASSQVAGGQNTQYF.

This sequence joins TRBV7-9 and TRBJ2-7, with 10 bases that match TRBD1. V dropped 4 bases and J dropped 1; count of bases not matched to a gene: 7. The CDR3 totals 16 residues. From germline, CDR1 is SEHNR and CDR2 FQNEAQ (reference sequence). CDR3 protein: CASSSRDRGMSYEQYF. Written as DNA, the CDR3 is TGTGCCAGCAGCTCCCGGGACAGGGGTATGTCCTACGAGCAGTACTTC.

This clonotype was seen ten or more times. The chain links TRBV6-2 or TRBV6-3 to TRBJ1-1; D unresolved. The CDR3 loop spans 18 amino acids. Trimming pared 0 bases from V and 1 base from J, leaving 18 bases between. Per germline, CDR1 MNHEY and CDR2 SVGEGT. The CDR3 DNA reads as TGTGCCAGCAGTTACTCGATTGCAGAGAGGCACCCGAACACTGAAGCTTTCTTT. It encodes CASSYSIAERHPNTEAFF.

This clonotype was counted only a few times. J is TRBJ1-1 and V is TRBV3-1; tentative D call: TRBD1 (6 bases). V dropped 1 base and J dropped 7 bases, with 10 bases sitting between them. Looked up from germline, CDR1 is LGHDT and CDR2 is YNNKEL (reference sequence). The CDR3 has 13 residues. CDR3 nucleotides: TGTGCCAGCAGCCAAGTCTCCAGGGGTGAAGCTTTCTTT. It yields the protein CASSQVSRGEAFF.

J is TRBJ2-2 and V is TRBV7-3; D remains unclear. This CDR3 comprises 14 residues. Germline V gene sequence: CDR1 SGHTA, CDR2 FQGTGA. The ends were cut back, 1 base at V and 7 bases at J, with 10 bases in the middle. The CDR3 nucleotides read TGTGCCAGCAGCTTAAACGGAAAGGGCGGGGAGCTGTTTTTT. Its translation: CASSLNGKGGELFF.

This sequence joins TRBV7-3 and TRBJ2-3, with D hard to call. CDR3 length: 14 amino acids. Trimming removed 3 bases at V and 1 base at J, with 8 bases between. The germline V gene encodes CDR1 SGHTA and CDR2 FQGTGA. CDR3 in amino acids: CASSLGLRTDTQYF. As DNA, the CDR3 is TGTGCCAGCAGCTTGGGCCTGCGCACAGATACGCAGTATTTT.

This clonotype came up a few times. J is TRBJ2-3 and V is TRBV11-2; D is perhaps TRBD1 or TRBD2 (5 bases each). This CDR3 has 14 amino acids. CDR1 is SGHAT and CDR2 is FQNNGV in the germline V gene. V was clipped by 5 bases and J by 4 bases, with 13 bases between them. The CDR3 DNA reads TGTGCCAGCAGCACCGGGGCGGCCGCAGATACGCAGTATTTT. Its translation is CASSTGAAADTQYF.

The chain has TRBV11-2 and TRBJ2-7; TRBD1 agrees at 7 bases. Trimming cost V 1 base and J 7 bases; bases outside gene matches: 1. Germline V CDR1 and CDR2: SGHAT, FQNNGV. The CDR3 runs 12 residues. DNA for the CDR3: TGTGCCAGCAGCTTAGGCAGGGGGGAGCAGTACTTC. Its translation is CASSLGRGEQYF.

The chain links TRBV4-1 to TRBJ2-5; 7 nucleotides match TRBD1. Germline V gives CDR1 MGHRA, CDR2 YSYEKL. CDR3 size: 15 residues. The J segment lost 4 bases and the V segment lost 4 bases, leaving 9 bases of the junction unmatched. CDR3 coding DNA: TGCGCCAGCAGCCGCACAGGGGTACGAGCAGAGACCCAGTACTTC. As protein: CASSRTGVRAETQYF.

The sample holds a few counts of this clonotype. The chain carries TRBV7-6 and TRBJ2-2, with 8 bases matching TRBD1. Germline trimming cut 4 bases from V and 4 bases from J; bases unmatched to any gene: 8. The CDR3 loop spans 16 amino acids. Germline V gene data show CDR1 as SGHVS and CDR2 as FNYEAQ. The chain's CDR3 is CASSSRTGLTTGELFF. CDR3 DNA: TGTGCCAGCAGCTCGAGGACAGGGTTAACCACCGGGGAGCTGTTTTTT.

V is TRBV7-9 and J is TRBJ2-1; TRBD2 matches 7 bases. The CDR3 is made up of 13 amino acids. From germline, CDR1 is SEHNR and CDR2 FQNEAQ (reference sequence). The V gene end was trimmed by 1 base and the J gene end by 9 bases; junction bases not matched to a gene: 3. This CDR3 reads CASSLVWEGEQFF. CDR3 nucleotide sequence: TGTGCCAGCAGCTTAGTATGGGAGGGTGAGCAGTTCTTC.

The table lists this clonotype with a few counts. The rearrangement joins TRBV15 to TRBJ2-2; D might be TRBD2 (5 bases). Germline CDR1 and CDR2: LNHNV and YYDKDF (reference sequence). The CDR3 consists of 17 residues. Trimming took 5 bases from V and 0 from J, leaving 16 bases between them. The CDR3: CATSGPPGGTNTGELFF. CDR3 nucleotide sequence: TGTGCCACCAGCGGACCACCCGGAGGAACGAACACCGGGGAGCTGTTTTTT.

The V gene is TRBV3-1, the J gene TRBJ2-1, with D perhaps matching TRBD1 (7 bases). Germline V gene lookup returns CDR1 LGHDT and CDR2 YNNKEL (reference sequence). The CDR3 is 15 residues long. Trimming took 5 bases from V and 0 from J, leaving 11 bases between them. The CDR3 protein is CASSGGTVSYNEQFF. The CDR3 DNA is TGTGCCAGCAGCGGGGGGACAGTCTCCTACAATGAGCAGTTCTTC.

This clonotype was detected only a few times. The CDR3 here is CASSQVSAYNEQFF. CDR3 coding DNA: TGTGCCAGCAGCCAAGTGTCAGCTTACAATGAGCAGTTCTTC. The chain links TRBV3-1 to TRBJ2-1; D remains unclear. CDR1 is LGHDT, CDR2 YNNKEL, per germline (reference sequence). The length of the CDR3 is 14 residues. V was clipped by 1 base and J by 4 bases, with 8 bases between them.